The 30 T cell receptor beta chains presented below share a single source sample, sequenced in a study of Ad26.COV2.S vaccination and SARS-CoV-2 variants. Assay: immunoSEQ multiplex PCR; the TCRdb copy retains only in-frame clones and omits some. The sample has around 300,000 clones, around 89% seen once; the top ten hold 6.4%. Treatment given: over 15 received Ad26.COV2.S at low or high dose, single or two shots; several received placebo; per-sample allocation not given. Each sample was drawn 63 days after the first injection (of vaccine or placebo). The sequenced sample was peripheral blood, obtained in a trial of Ad26.COV2.S vaccine versus placebo. These receptors were taken from a person aged 18-65 years who received the Ad26.COV2.S COVID-19 vaccine or a placebo.

The V call is TRBV18, the J call TRBJ1-3; D might be TRBD1 (6 bases). CDR3 length equals 18 residues. The V end was cut by 5 bases, the J end by 2 bases, with 22 bases between. CDR1 is KGHSH and CDR2 is LQKENI in the germline V gene. In DNA form, the CDR3 reads TGTGCCAGCTCAACTTCCGGGACACCGAGGATCACTGGAAACACCATATATTTT. Translating gives CASSTSGTPRITGNTIYF.

The chain employs TRBV25-1 and TRBJ1-3; D ambiguous. The V gene lost 0 bases and the J gene lost 0 bases, with 6 bases spanning the gap. Germline V gene data show CDR1 as MGHDK and CDR2 as SYGVNS. The CDR3 is made up of 15 amino acids. The CDR3 bases are TGTGCCAGCAGTGAATATCGTGTCTCTGGAAACACCATATATTTT. Its translation is CASSEYRVSGNTIYF.

Concerning this clone itself: An end of the junction does not agree with germline; a read error may underlie this. The chain couples TRBV7-7 to TRBJ2-5; maybe TRBD2 (5 bases). Germline V gene lookup returns CDR1 SSHAT and CDR2 FNYEAQ (reference sequence). This CDR3 has 15 residues. CDR3 nucleotides: TGTGCTAGCAGTTATCAGGCCGGGAAACAAGAGACCCAGTACTTC. Protein: CASSYQAGKQETQYF.

The rearrangement joins TRBV7-9 to TRBJ2-7; no reliable D call. The CDR3 contains 11 residues. Trimming removed 2 bases from V and 6 bases from J, with 5 bases in between. Germline V gene data show CDR1 as SEHNR and CDR2 as FQNEAQ (reference sequence). The CDR3 coding sequence is TGTGCCAGCAGCTTAAGGTCCGAGCAGTACTTC. It encodes CASSLRSEQYF.

The V call is TRBV20-1, the J call TRBJ1-4; 7 bases agree with TRBD1. This CDR3 spans 14 amino acids. V shed 3 bases and J 8 bases; nucleotides not matched to a gene: 9. Germline V CDR1 and CDR2: DFQATT, SNEGSKA (reference sequence). Written as DNA, the CDR3 is TGCAGTGCTAGTAATAGGGGGCCGGAGGAAAAACTGTTTTTT. Encoded protein: CSASNRGPEEKLFF.

The V gene is TRBV18, the J gene TRBJ2-2, with 9 bases aligning to TRBD1. CDR1 is KGHSH and CDR2 is LQKENI in the germline V gene. The CDR3 has 16 residues. V shed 8 bases and J 0 bases; nucleotides not matched to a gene: 7. The CDR3 reads CASTGGYLANTGELFF. CDR3 DNA: TGTGCCAGCACAGGGGGCTACCTTGCGAACACCGGGGAGCTGTTTTTT.

This chain connects TRBV7-9 to TRBJ1-1; D unclear. The CDR3 is made up of 14 amino acids. Between the trimmed V and J ends, which lost 3 bases and 2 bases, there was a span of 10 bases. The germline V gene has CDR1 SEHNR and CDR2 FQNEAQ (reference sequence). CDR3 DNA sequence: TGTGCCAGCAGCTTTTCTGGGCCTAACACTGAAGCTTTCTTT. This translates into CASSFSGPNTEAFF.

V and J are TRBV9 and TRBJ1-6, with D unclear. Germline lookup yields CDR1 SGDLS and CDR2 YYNGEE. Trimming stripped 4 bases from V and 5 bases from J, with 10 bases between. CDR3 size: 14 residues. CDR3 amino acids: CASSTRTDNSPLHF. As DNA, the CDR3 is TGTGCCAGCAGCACACGGACGGATAATTCACCCCTCCACTTT.

The chain carries TRBV19 and TRBJ1-1; 10 nucleotides agree with TRBD1. Germline lookup yields CDR1 LNHDA and CDR2 SQIVND (reference sequence). V was pared by 5 bases and J by 4 bases, with 4 bases of the junction left unmatched. The CDR3 has 14 residues. CDR3: CASSGGQGSTEAFF. The CDR3, as DNA: TGTGCCAGTAGTGGGGGACAGGGGAGCACTGAAGCTTTCTTT.

The chain combines TRBV30 with TRBJ2-1; the D gene is possibly TRBD1 (5 bases). Trimming removed 5 bases at V and 5 bases at J, with 13 bases between. The CDR3 is 13 residues long. CDR1 and CDR2 from the germline V gene are GTSNPN and SVGIG (reference sequence). The CDR3 is CAWVPGSHNEQFF. DNA for the CDR3: TGTGCCTGGGTCCCAGGGTCCCACAATGAGCAGTTCTTC.

This rearrangement joins TRBV4-3 to TRBJ1-1, with 7 bases matching TRBD1. This CDR3 has 14 amino acids. Germline V gives CDR1 LGHNA, CDR2 YSLEER. V shed 2 bases, J shed 6 bases, and the junction held 6 bases outside the gene matches. CDR3 amino acids: CASSQILGQSEAFF. Here the CDR3 DNA reads TGCGCCAGCAGCCAAATCTTGGGACAGTCTGAAGCTTTCTTT.

The V call is TRBV7-2, the J call TRBJ1-2; D is undetermined. The germline V and J ends were trimmed by 1 base and 4 bases, with 7 bases remaining between them. CDR1 and CDR2 (germline): SGHTA, FQGNSA. CDR3 size: 13 residues. CDR3 sequence reads: CASSLGLLYGYTF. The CDR3 region has the DNA TGTGCCAGCAGCTTAGGGCTTCTCTATGGCTACACCTTC.

V gene TRBV5-5 combines with J gene TRBJ2-1; 11 bases align to TRBD2. This CDR3 is 15 amino acids long. V was clipped by 0 bases and J by 7 bases; unmatched bases: 3. The V gene's germline CDR1 is SGHKS and CDR2 YYEKEE (reference sequence). The CDR3 coding sequence is TGTGCCAGCAGCTTGGGAGGGACTAGCGGAAATGAGCAGTTCTTC. This sequence encodes CASSLGGTSGNEQFF.

The V gene is TRBV6-4, the J gene TRBJ2-2, with 8 positions matching TRBD2. The CDR3 contains 17 residues. Germline CDR1 MRHNA, CDR2 SNTAGT. With 4 bases clipped from V and 1 base from J, the junction kept 8 bases outside the gene matches. The CDR3 region has the DNA TGTGCCAGCAGTGCCAGGAGTAGCGGGATGAACACCGGGGAGCTGTTTTTT. Translation: CASSARSSGMNTGELFF.

With respect to this clone: Compared with germline, one end of the junction differs, possibly owing to a read error. The chain couples TRBV27 to TRBJ1-5; perhaps TRBD1 as D (6 bases). This CDR3 has 16 amino acids. Germline V CDR1 and CDR2: MNHEY, SMNVEV (reference sequence). In nucleotides, the CDR3 is TGTACCAGCAGACAAAAACAGGGTGTAAGCAATCAGCCCCAGCATTTT. This sequence encodes CTSRQKQGVSNQPQHF.

The V gene is TRBV11-2, the J gene TRBJ1-2; D unresolved. Germline CDR1 is SGHAT and CDR2 is FQNNGV. This CDR3 comprises 12 residues. Trimming stripped 1 base from V and 8 bases from J, with 8 bases between. The CDR3 nucleotides are TGTGCCAGCAGCTTAGCCCGGGAGGGCTACACCTTC. Protein: CASSLAREGYTF.

In this sample, this clone turned up a few times. The chain uses TRBV15 and TRBJ2-7; D is ambiguous. The germline V gene encodes CDR1 LNHNV and CDR2 YYDKDF (reference sequence). Trimming took off 0 bases at V and 2 bases at J, with 11 bases between the two ends. This CDR3 is built from 15 residues. The CDR3 region is CATSRDNRRAYEQYF. CDR3 in DNA: TGTGCCACCAGCAGAGATAACCGGAGAGCCTACGAGCAGTACTTC.

The rearrangement uses TRBV15 and TRBJ1-2; possible D gene TRBD1, 5 bases. V was shortened by 4 bases and J by 2 bases, with 8 bases between the two germline ends. Germline values: CDR1 LNHNV, CDR2 YYDKDF (reference sequence). The CDR3 runs to 13 residues. The CDR3 DNA follows: TGTGCCACCAGCACAGGGACGAACTATGGCTACACCTTC. It specifies CATSTGTNYGYTF.

The chain employs TRBV6-4 and TRBJ2-3, with D unresolved. Trimming removed 0 bases from V and 4 bases from J, with 17 bases in between. This CDR3 contains 17 residues. CDR1 is MRHNA, CDR2 SNTAGT, per germline. The CDR3 DNA is TGTGCCAGCAGTGACTCGAAGGTCGATTTTGGGGCAGATACGCAGTATTTT. Protein product: CASSDSKVDFGADTQYF.

The rearrangement joins TRBV2 to TRBJ2-5; possibly TRBD2 for D (6 bases). V gave up 7 bases and J gave up 2 bases, with 11 bases separating them. Germline lookup yields CDR1 SNHLY and CDR2 FYNNEI. This CDR3 is 13 amino acids long. CDR3 protein: CASIRGSQETQYF. In DNA form, the CDR3 reads TGTGCCAGCATTCGGGGGTCACAAGAGACCCAGTACTTC.

This chain links TRBV9 with TRBJ2-7; no definite D call. The CDR3 has 16 amino acids. Germline lookup yields CDR1 SGDLS and CDR2 YYNGEE. Trimming took 0 bases from V and 3 from J, leaving 16 bases between them. The CDR3 DNA follows: TGTGCCAGCAGCGTAGGGGCTCTAGAGACGAGCTACGAGCAGTACTTC. It specifies CASSVGALETSYEQYF.

V and J are TRBV4-2 and TRBJ1-5; D gene ambiguous. The ends were cut back, 0 bases at V and 1 base at J, with 10 bases in the middle. CDR3 length equals 16 residues. From germline, CDR1 is LGHNA and CDR2 YNFKEQ. DNA of the CDR3: TGTGCCAGCAGCCAAGATCAGGAACCCAGCAATCAGCCCCAGCATTTT. Translating gives CASSQDQEPSNQPQHF.

The sample holds a few counts of this clone. V is TRBV7-5 and J is TRBJ2-7; the table's D call, TRBD1, has no DNA check behind it. TRBV7-5 is a pseudogene segment. CDR3 length equals 15 residues. CDR3 DNA: TGTGCCAGAAGCAGTCGGACAGGGGGCTCCTACGAGCAGTACTTC. This translates into CARSSRTGGSYEQYF.

The chain joins TRBV6-6 to TRBJ2-2, with 9 bases matching TRBD2. With V trimmed by 5 bases and J by 3 bases, 16 bases remained unmatched. The CDR3 has 19 residues. Per the germline V gene, CDR1 is MNHNY and CDR2 is SVGAGI (reference sequence). This CDR3 reads CASSHPGLAGFGDTGELFF. The CDR3 DNA reads TGTGCCAGCAGTCACCCGGGACTAGCTGGCTTCGGGGACACCGGGGAGCTGTTTTTT.

The chain combines TRBV11-2 with TRBJ1-1, with a weak D call TRBD1 (5 bases). The CDR3 sequence is 18 residues long. Deletions cut 4 bases from V and 0 bases from J, with 21 bases between. From germline, CDR1 is SGHAT and CDR2 FQNNGV. This CDR3 reads CASSYGLAGFNMNTEAFF. Here the CDR3 DNA reads TGTGCCAGCAGCTACGGGTTGGCAGGGTTTAACATGAACACTGAAGCTTTCTTT.

This chain connects TRBV15 to TRBJ1-2; no definite D call. Trimming shortened V by 7 bases and J by 8 bases, and 11 bases separated the two germline ends. Germline values: CDR1 LNHNV, CDR2 YYDKDF (reference sequence). The CDR3 consists of 11 residues. The CDR3 region is CATTPGKGYTF. CDR3 sequence (DNA): TGTGCCACCACCCCGGGGAAGGGCTACACCTTC.

J is TRBJ2-1 and V is TRBV5-1; D is unclear. In germline, CDR1 is SGHRS, CDR2 YFSETQ. Trimming removed 1 base at V and 0 bases at J, with 8 bases between. This CDR3 has 15 residues. CDR3 sequence reads: CASSLRASSYNEQFF. The CDR3 nucleotides are TGCGCCAGCAGCTTGCGCGCTAGCTCCTACAATGAGCAGTTCTTC.

The rearrangement joins TRBV5-8 to TRBJ2-1; D is unclear. V was shortened by 0 bases and J by 2 bases, with 9 bases between the two germline ends. The CDR3 runs to 15 residues. The V gene's germline CDR1 is SGHTS and CDR2 YDEGEE. In DNA form, the CDR3 reads TGTGCCAGCAGCTTGGGACGGTCAGCCTACAATGAGCAGTTCTTC. The encoded protein is CASSLGRSAYNEQFF.

V is TRBV27 and J is TRBJ1-5; the D gene is possibly TRBD1 (5 bases). V dropped 0 bases and J dropped 6 bases, with 9 bases sitting between them. CDR1 is MNHEY, CDR2 SMNVEV, per germline (reference sequence). The CDR3 is 14 residues long. In DNA form, the CDR3 reads TGTGCCAGCAGTTTATCAAGTCAGGGTCAGCCCCAGCATTTT. It codes for CASSLSSQGQPQHF.

This clone was picked up one time. The V call is TRBV7-3, the J call TRBJ2-1; D may be TRBD1 (5 bases). Trimming cost V 2 bases and J 9 bases, with 11 bases left between them. This CDR3 is built from 13 residues. In germline, CDR1 is SGHTA, CDR2 FQGTGA. The CDR3 nucleotides are TGTGCCAGCAGCTTACAAGGGGTCGGTGAGCAGTTCTTC. It is translated as CASSLQGVGEQFF. Drawing the rest from reference TRBV7-3 and TRBJ2-1, the complete variable domain is GAGVSQTPSNKVTEKGKYVELRCDPISGHTALYWYRQSLGQGPEFLIYFQGTGAADDSGLPNDRFFAVRPEGSVSTLKIQRTERGDSAVYLCASSLQGVGEQFFGPGTRLTVL.